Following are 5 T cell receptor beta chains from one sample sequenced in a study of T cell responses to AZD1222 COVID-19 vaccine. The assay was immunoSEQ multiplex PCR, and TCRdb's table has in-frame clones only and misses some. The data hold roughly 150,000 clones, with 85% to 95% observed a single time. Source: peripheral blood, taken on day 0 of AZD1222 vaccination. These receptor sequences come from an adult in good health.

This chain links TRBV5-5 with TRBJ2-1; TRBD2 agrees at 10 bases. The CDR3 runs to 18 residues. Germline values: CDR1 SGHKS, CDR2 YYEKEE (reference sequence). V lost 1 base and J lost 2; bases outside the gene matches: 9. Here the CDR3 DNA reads TGTGCCAGCAGCTTGAAACTAGCGGGGAGGGATCCCTACAATGAGCAGTTCTTC. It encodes CASSLKLAGRDPYNEQFF.

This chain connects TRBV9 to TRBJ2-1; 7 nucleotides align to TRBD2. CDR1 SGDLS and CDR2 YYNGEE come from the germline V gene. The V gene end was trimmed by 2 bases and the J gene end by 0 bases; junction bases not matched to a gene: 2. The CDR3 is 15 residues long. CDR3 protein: CASSVRGVSYNEQFF. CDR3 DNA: TGTGCCAGCAGCGTCCGGGGGGTCTCCTACAATGAGCAGTTCTTC.

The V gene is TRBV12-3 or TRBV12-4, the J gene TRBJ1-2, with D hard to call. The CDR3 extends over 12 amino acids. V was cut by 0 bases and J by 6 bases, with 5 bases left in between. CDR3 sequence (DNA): TGTGCCAGCAGTTTAGCGGGTAATGGCTACACCTTC. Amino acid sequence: CASSLAGNGYTF.

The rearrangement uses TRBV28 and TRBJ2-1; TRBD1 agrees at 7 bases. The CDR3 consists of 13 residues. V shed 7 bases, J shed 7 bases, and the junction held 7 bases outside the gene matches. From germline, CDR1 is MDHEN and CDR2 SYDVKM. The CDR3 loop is CASTEQGRNEQFF. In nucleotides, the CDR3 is TGTGCCAGCACAGAACAGGGGAGAAATGAGCAGTTCTTC.

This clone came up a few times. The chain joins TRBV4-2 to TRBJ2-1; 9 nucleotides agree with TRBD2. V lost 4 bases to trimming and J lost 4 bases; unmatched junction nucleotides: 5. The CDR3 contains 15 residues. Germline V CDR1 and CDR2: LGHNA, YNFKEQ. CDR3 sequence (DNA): TGTGCCAGCAGCCCTACTAGCGGGCAGTACAATGAGCAGTTCTTC. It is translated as CASSPTSGQYNEQFF.